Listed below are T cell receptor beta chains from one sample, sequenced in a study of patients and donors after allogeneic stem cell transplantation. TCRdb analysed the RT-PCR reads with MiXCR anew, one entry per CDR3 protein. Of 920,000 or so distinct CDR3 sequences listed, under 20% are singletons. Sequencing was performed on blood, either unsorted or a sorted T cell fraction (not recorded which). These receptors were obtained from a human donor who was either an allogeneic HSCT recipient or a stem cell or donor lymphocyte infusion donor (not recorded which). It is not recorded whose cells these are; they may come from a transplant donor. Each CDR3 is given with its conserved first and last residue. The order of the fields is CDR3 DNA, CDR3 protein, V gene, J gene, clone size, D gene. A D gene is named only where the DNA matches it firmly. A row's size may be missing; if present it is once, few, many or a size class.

CDR3nt: TGTGCCAGCAGTTTAGTTTCGGATGTTGGCACCTATCCCTACGAGCAGTACTTC
CDR3aa: CASSLVSDVGTYPYEQYF
v_gene: TRBV27
j_gene: TRBJ2-7
abundance: -
d_gene: -

CDR3nt: TGCGCCAGCAGCTTGGGTCCAGAGGCTGGAAACACCATATATTTT
CDR3aa: CASSLGPEAGNTIYF
v_gene: TRBV5-1
j_gene: TRBJ1-3
abundance: once
d_gene: -

CDR3nt: TGCAGTGCTAGAGTCGGGGGCCAAGATACGCAGTATTTT
CDR3aa: CSARVGGQDTQYF
v_gene: TRBV20-1
j_gene: TRBJ2-3
abundance: -
d_gene: -

CDR3nt: TGTGCCAGCAGTGTTACGGAAAATACGCAGTATTTT
CDR3aa: CASSVTENTQYF
v_gene: TRBV2
j_gene: TRBJ2-3
abundance: few
d_gene: -

CDR3nt: TGTGCCACCGGGACTACCCGAAATGAGCAGTTCTTC
CDR3aa: CATGTTRNEQFF
v_gene: TRBV10-3
j_gene: TRBJ2-1
abundance: -
d_gene: TRBD2

CDR3nt: TGTGCCAGCAGCCGATTAGCGGGCTCCTACGAGCAGTACTTC
CDR3aa: CASSRLAGSYEQYF
v_gene: TRBV11-2
j_gene: TRBJ2-7
abundance: -
d_gene: TRBD2

CDR3nt: TGTGCCAGCAGTTACTCGGGGCTTAACTACGAGCAGTACTTC
CDR3aa: CASSYSGLNYEQYF
v_gene: TRBV6-2/TRBV6-3
j_gene: TRBJ2-7
abundance: few
d_gene: -

CDR3nt: TGTGCCAGCAGCTCCCTGACAGGGCACTATGGCTACACCTTC
CDR3aa: CASSSLTGHYGYTF
v_gene: TRBV7-2
j_gene: TRBJ1-2
abundance: few
d_gene: TRBD1

CDR3nt: TGCAGCGTTGGTGGTAGCGGGAGTTCCTACGAGCAGTACTTC
CDR3aa: CSVGGSGSSYEQYF
v_gene: TRBV29-1
j_gene: TRBJ2-7
abundance: few
d_gene: TRBD2

CDR3nt: TGTGCCAGCAGCGGGGTCGAGCAGCCCCAGCATTTT
CDR3aa: CASSGVEQPQHF
v_gene: TRBV7-9
j_gene: TRBJ1-5
abundance: once
d_gene: -

CDR3nt: TGTGCCAGCAGCTTAGCAGGGGTGGGTCAGCCCCAGCATTTT
CDR3aa: CASSLAGVGQPQHF
v_gene: TRBV7-2
j_gene: TRBJ1-5
abundance: few
d_gene: -

CDR3nt: TGCGCCAGCACCGTTGGCCTCACAAGCACAGATACGCAGTATTTT
CDR3aa: CASTVGLTSTDTQYF
v_gene: TRBV5-1
j_gene: TRBJ2-3
abundance: -
d_gene: -

CDR3nt: TGTGCCAGCAGCAACCGCCACCCCCAAACCCAGTACTTC
CDR3aa: CASSNRHPQTQYF
v_gene: TRBV21-1
j_gene: TRBJ2-5
abundance: -
d_gene: -

CDR3nt: TGTGCCTGGAGTGACAGGGGAACCGGAAACACCATATATTTT
CDR3aa: CAWSDRGTGNTIYF
v_gene: TRBV30
j_gene: TRBJ1-3
abundance: -
d_gene: TRBD1

CDR3nt: TGCAGTGCTTATACCGGGACAGCCTATGGCTACACCTTC
CDR3aa: CSAYTGTAYGYTF
v_gene: TRBV20-1
j_gene: TRBJ1-2
abundance: -
d_gene: TRBD1

CDR3nt: TGTGCCTGGACACGCGGGGGTTCTGAAGCTTTCTTT
CDR3aa: CAWTRGGSEAFF
v_gene: TRBV30
j_gene: TRBJ1-1
abundance: -
d_gene: -

CDR3nt: TGTGCCAGCAGCCAAGGACAGGGACAGGGCTACGAGCAGTACTTC
CDR3aa: CASSQGQGQGYEQYF
v_gene: TRBV11-1
j_gene: TRBJ2-7
abundance: -
d_gene: TRBD1

CDR3nt: TGTGCCAGCACCACCCAACCCGGGATATACAATGAGCAGTTCTTC
CDR3aa: CASTTQPGIYNEQFF
v_gene: TRBV9
j_gene: TRBJ2-1
abundance: few
d_gene: -

CDR3nt: TGTGCCAGCAGCGTAGATGGTGGAGGGGGCAATTCGTACTTC
CDR3aa: CASSVDGGGGNSYF
v_gene: TRBV9
j_gene: TRBJ2-5
abundance: once
d_gene: -

CDR3nt: TGTGCCAGCAGTGTGGGACAGGGGGCCAGCTATGGCTACACCTTC
CDR3aa: CASSVGQGASYGYTF
v_gene: TRBV2
j_gene: TRBJ1-2
abundance: -
d_gene: TRBD1

CDR3nt: TGCGCCAGCAGCTTGCTTTTAACAGGACAGGGGGCAGGCAATGAGCAGTTCTTC
CDR3aa: CASSLLLTGQGAGNEQFF
v_gene: TRBV5-1
j_gene: TRBJ2-1
abundance: -
d_gene: TRBD1

CDR3nt: TGCAGTGCAGGGGGGATAGCGGGAGGACACCGCACAGATACGCAGTATTTT
CDR3aa: CSAGGIAGGHRTDTQYF
v_gene: TRBV20-1
j_gene: TRBJ2-3
abundance: few
d_gene: TRBD2

CDR3nt: TGCGCCAGCACGGACCCCTCCGGGGCCAACGTCCTGACTTTC
CDR3aa: CASTDPSGANVLTF
v_gene: TRBV5-1
j_gene: TRBJ2-6
abundance: -
d_gene: -

CDR3nt: TGCGCCAGCAGCTTGGTAGGGGCCCCTTCCCGAATCTATGGCTACACCTTC
CDR3aa: CASSLVGAPSRIYGYTF
v_gene: TRBV5-1
j_gene: TRBJ1-2
abundance: few
d_gene: -

CDR3nt: TGTGCCACCAGCACTTACGCCTTCTCCTACGAGCAGTACTTC
CDR3aa: CATSTYAFSYEQYF
v_gene: TRBV15
j_gene: TRBJ2-7
abundance: -
d_gene: -

CDR3nt: TGTGCCAGCAGCGTAGCAGAGCGGGAGAGGACGCAGTATTTT
CDR3aa: CASSVAERERTQYF
v_gene: TRBV9
j_gene: TRBJ2-3
abundance: -
d_gene: TRBD2

CDR3nt: TGCGCCAGCAGCTTGGAAAGCGGGCAAGGCTCGGAGCAGTACTTC
CDR3aa: CASSLESGQGSEQYF
v_gene: TRBV5-1
j_gene: TRBJ2-7
abundance: -
d_gene: -

CDR3nt: TGCGCCAGCAGCCAAGACTTATCCTATCAGCCCCAGCATTTT
CDR3aa: CASSQDLSYQPQHF
v_gene: TRBV4-3
j_gene: TRBJ1-5
abundance: -
d_gene: -

CDR3nt: TGCGCCAGCAGCCGTACGACAGGGAGTTCGGGTCGGTCACCCCTCCACTTT
CDR3aa: CASSRTTGSSGRSPLHF
v_gene: TRBV5-1
j_gene: TRBJ1-6
abundance: -
d_gene: TRBD1

CDR3nt: TGTGCCAGCCAGGGACTAGCGGGCCCGACTACCACAGATACGCAGTATTTT
CDR3aa: CASQGLAGPTTTDTQYF
v_gene: TRBV5-6
j_gene: TRBJ2-3
abundance: -
d_gene: TRBD2

CDR3nt: TGTGCCAGCAGCTCTGCCCCTCGGGGGTTTCAAGAGACCCAGTACTTC
CDR3aa: CASSSAPRGFQETQYF
v_gene: TRBV9
j_gene: TRBJ2-5
abundance: few
d_gene: -

CDR3nt: TGTGCCGGCTTGGGGGTGAACACTGAAGCTTTCTTT
CDR3aa: CAGLGVNTEAFF
v_gene: TRBV6-1
j_gene: TRBJ1-1
abundance: many
d_gene: -

CDR3nt: TGTGCCAGCAGCTTAACGGTTAACAGGGGACAAGAGCAGTTCTTC
CDR3aa: CASSLTVNRGQEQFF
v_gene: TRBV7-9
j_gene: TRBJ2-1
abundance: -
d_gene: TRBD1

CDR3nt: TGTGCCAGCAGTTTACCTACCGGGAGGGAGCTGTTTTTT
CDR3aa: CASSLPTGRELFF
v_gene: TRBV28
j_gene: TRBJ2-2
abundance: few
d_gene: -

CDR3nt: TGCGCCAGCAGCTTCTTATCTCATAGCGGGAGGGCCCGCAATGAGCAGTTCTTC
CDR3aa: CASSFLSHSGRARNEQFF
v_gene: TRBV5-1
j_gene: TRBJ2-1
abundance: -
d_gene: TRBD2

CDR3nt: TGTGCCAGCAGCTCCGGGGAGGGGTTACGTGGCTACACCTTC
CDR3aa: CASSSGEGLRGYTF
v_gene: TRBV7-3
j_gene: TRBJ1-2
abundance: few
d_gene: -

CDR3nt: TGTGCCAGCAGCCGAGGGACTAGCGGGAGTGTAGATGAGCAGTTCTTC
CDR3aa: CASSRGTSGSVDEQFF
v_gene: TRBV7-3
j_gene: TRBJ2-1
abundance: -
d_gene: TRBD2

CDR3nt: TGTGCCAGCAGTCGGACAGGGTACAATCAGCCCCAGCATTTT
CDR3aa: CASSRTGYNQPQHF
v_gene: TRBV2
j_gene: TRBJ1-5
abundance: few
d_gene: TRBD1

CDR3nt: TGTGCCAGCAGTCCCGGGGGGGTGGCCCCTGTCCTCTTT
CDR3aa: CASSPGGVAPVLF
v_gene: TRBV28
j_gene: TRBJ1-1
abundance: -
d_gene: -

CDR3nt: TGTGCCATCAGTGAGACAGGGGTTCGGCAGCCCCAGCATTTT
CDR3aa: CAISETGVRQPQHF
v_gene: TRBV10-3
j_gene: TRBJ1-5
abundance: -
d_gene: TRBD1

CDR3nt: TGTGCCACCAGCAGCAGGACAGGGGACCTCTACGAGCAGTACTTC
CDR3aa: CATSSRTGDLYEQYF
v_gene: TRBV15
j_gene: TRBJ2-7
abundance: -
d_gene: TRBD1

CDR3nt: TGCAGTGCTAGTGCGGTCCGATGGCCTGAAGCTTTCTTT
CDR3aa: CSASAVRWPEAFF
v_gene: TRBV20-1
j_gene: TRBJ1-1
abundance: few
d_gene: -

CDR3nt: TGTGCCACCAGTGATTTAGTTACCGGCGAGCAGTACTTC
CDR3aa: CATSDLVTGEQYF
v_gene: TRBV24-1
j_gene: TRBJ2-7
abundance: -
d_gene: -

CDR3nt: TGCAGTGCCACCGGGACAGGGAGAGTGGACACTGAAGCTTTCTTT
CDR3aa: CSATGTGRVDTEAFF
v_gene: TRBV20-1
j_gene: TRBJ1-1
abundance: -
d_gene: TRBD1

CDR3nt: TGTGCCAGCACTACGGGCGGACTAAACACAGATACGCAGTATTTT
CDR3aa: CASTTGGLNTDTQYF
v_gene: TRBV12-3/TRBV12-4
j_gene: TRBJ2-3
abundance: few
d_gene: -

CDR3nt: TGCAGTGCAAGGACTAGCGGTGGGATCCGAGGAGATACGCAGTATTTT
CDR3aa: CSARTSGGIRGDTQYF
v_gene: TRBV20-1
j_gene: TRBJ2-3
abundance: -
d_gene: TRBD2

CDR3nt: TGCGCCAGCAGCCCCGGACTAGCGGGGGGGAGGGGCTCCTACAATGAGCAGTTCTTC
CDR3aa: CASSPGLAGGRGSYNEQFF
v_gene: TRBV4-3
j_gene: TRBJ2-1
abundance: -
d_gene: TRBD2

CDR3nt: TGTGCCAGCAGTACTCTACGACAGGGCAATGAGCAGTTCTTC
CDR3aa: CASSTLRQGNEQFF
v_gene: TRBV6-2/TRBV6-3
j_gene: TRBJ2-1
abundance: few
d_gene: TRBD1

CDR3nt: TGCGCCAGCAGCTTGCCATTGGGACCGGTGTATGGCTACACCTTC
CDR3aa: CASSLPLGPVYGYTF
v_gene: TRBV5-1
j_gene: TRBJ1-2
abundance: once
d_gene: -